These 7 T cell receptor beta chains originate from one sample sequenced in a study of blood T cells in healthy people across ages (dated by TCRdb to between 2014 and 2017). The library was obtained by 5' RACE. Reads for this sample came from an Illumina HiSeq 2500. A second PCR of roughly 7 to 12 cycles was run with a J-beta primer mix and a sample-barcoded 5' primer. TCRdb handled the public reads itself, with Q25 trimming in fastp and clone calling in MiXCR, and kept productive beta chains. Each CDR3 protein gets just one entry, which takes the most common genes and DNA from the rows behind it. Present in this sample are some 1.1 million distinct CDR3 sequences, more than 30% of which were seen just once. The top ten constitute roughly 13% of the sample. Sequences were obtained from blood. Receptors were obtained from a man aged 18 to 35 in good health.

The chain couples TRBV7-2 to TRBJ1-2; D not resolved. V was trimmed by 5 bases and J by 4 bases, leaving 11 bases between them. CDR1 and CDR2 (germline): SGHTA, FQGNSA. There are 13 residues in the CDR3. The CDR3 sequence: CASSPRVVYGYTF. CDR3 nucleotide sequence: TGTGCCAGCAGCCCTAGGGTCGTCTATGGCTACACCTTC.

The table lists this clonotype with a few counts. This chain joins TRBV12-3 or TRBV12-4 and TRBJ1-1; tentative D call: TRBD1 (5 bases). This CDR3 contains 16 residues. Trimming shortened V by 4 bases and J by 1 base, and 16 bases separated the two germline ends. Written as DNA, the CDR3 is TGTGCCAGCAGTTCCCTCGGGGCGGGAAAGAACACTGAAGCTTTCTTT. Protein product: CASSSLGAGKNTEAFF.

This sequence joins TRBV11-3 and TRBJ2-5; no definite D call. The CDR3 contains 13 residues. Trimming cost V 1 base and J 5 bases, with 8 bases left between them. CDR1 and CDR2 from the germline V gene are SGHNT and YENEEA. The CDR3 DNA is TGTGCCAGCAGCTTAGGATCCCCTGAGACCCAGTACTTC. This codes for CASSLGSPETQYF. The whole variable domain, filled in from reference TRBV11-3 and TRBJ2-5, reads EAGVVQSPRYKIIEKKQPVAFWCNPISGHNTLYWYLQNLGQGPELLIRYENEEAVDDSQLPKDRFSAERLKGVDSTLKIQPAELGDSAVYLCASSLGSPETQYFGPGTRLLVL.

In this sample, this clonotype turned up many times. The rearrangement links TRBV10-3 to TRBJ2-1, with 7 positions matching TRBD2. The CDR3 contains 13 residues. Unmatched junction bases numbered 4, after V lost 7 bases and J lost 4 bases. Germline CDR1 and CDR2: ENHRY and SYGVKD. CDR3 DNA sequence: TGTGCCATCATGGCGGGAGCTTACAATGAGCAGTTCTTC. It yields the protein CAIMAGAYNEQFF.

The rearrangement uses TRBV6-6 and TRBJ1-1; TRBD1 matches 9 bases. Trimming took 6 bases from V and 0 from J; bases not matched to a gene: 8. CDR1 and CDR2 (germline): MNHNY, SVGAGI (reference sequence). This CDR3 contains 16 residues. The CDR3 DNA is TGTGCCAGCAGCCCCGGGACAGGGATTATGAACACTGAAGCTTTCTTT. Translation: CASSPGTGIMNTEAFF.

There are a few counts of this clonotype. The chain is built from TRBV20-1 and TRBJ2-1; 15 bases are shared with TRBD2. Per the germline V gene, CDR1 is DFQATT and CDR2 is SNEGSKA (reference sequence). CDR3 length: 18 amino acids. J gave up 1 base and V 5 bases, and 9 bases lay outside the gene matches. This chain's CDR3 is CSAVPGTSGGPSYNEQFF. The CDR3 DNA reads TGCAGTGCTGTTCCCGGGACTAGCGGGGGGCCTTCCTACAATGAGCAGTTCTTC.

The V and J genes are TRBV6-2 or TRBV6-3 and TRBJ2-7, with D possibly TRBD1 on 5 matching bases. CDR1 and CDR2 (germline): MNHEY, SVGEGT. The CDR3 contains 13 residues. V gave up 5 bases and J gave up 4 bases, with 12 bases separating them. CDR3 region: CASSTGPNYEQYF. The DNA for the CDR3 is TGTGCCAGCAGTACAGGACCGAATTACGAGCAGTACTTC.